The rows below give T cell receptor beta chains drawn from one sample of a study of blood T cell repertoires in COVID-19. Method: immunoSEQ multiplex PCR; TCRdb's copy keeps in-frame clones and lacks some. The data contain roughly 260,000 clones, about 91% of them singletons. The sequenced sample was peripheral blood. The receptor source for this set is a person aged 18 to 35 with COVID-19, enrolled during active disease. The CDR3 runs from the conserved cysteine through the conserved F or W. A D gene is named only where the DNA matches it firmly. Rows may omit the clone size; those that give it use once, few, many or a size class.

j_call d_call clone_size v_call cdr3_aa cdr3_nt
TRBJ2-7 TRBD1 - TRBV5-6 CASSEQGEYYEQYF TGTGCCAGCAGCGAACAGGGGGAGTACTACGAGCAGTACTTC
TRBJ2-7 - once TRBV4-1 CASSRMTGTPPYEQYF TGCGCCAGCAGCCGAATGACCGGGACACCCCCCTACGAGCAGTACTTC
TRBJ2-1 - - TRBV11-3 CASSLAGGKSHNEQFF TGTGCCAGCAGCTTAGCGGGCGGGAAATCCCACAATGAGCAGTTCTTC
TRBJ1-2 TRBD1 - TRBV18 CASSPGTGGSYGYTF TGTGCCAGCTCACCAGGGACAGGGGGCAGTTATGGCTACACCTTC
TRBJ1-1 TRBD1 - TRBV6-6 CASSLGQGARNTEAFF TGTGCCAGCAGTTTGGGACAGGGGGCGAGAAACACTGAAGCTTTCTTT
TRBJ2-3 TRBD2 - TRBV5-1 CASSFLAGVTDTQYF TGCGCCAGCAGCTTCCTAGCGGGAGTAACAGATACGCAGTATTTT
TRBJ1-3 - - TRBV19 CASSIEGATGNTIYF TGTGCCAGTAGTATAGAGGGGGCGACTGGAAACACCATATATTTT
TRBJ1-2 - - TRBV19 CASSNPGSPYGYTF TGTGCCAGTAGTAACCCCGGGAGCCCCTATGGCTACACCTTC
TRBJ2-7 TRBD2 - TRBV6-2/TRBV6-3 CASSPSGNEQYF TGTGCCAGCAGTCCCAGCGGGAACGAGCAGTACTTC
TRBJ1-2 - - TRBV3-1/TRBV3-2 CASSQILEQGLYGYTF TGTGCCAGCAGCCAAATCCTAGAACAAGGCCTCTATGGCTACACCTTC
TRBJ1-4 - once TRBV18 CASSPSWSLNEKLFF TGTGCCAGCTCACCTTCGTGGAGCCTTAATGAAAAACTGTTTTTT
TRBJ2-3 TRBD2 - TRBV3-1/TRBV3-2 CASSQDKDGSGRDTQYF TGTGCCAGCAGCCAAGATAAGGATGGTAGCGGGAGGGATACGCAGTATTTT
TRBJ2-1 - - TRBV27 CASSLMGIAAYNEQFF TGTGCCAGCAGTTTAATGGGAATAGCGGCTTACAATGAGCAGTTCTTC
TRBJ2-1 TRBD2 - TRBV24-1 CATSDNRLAGGSSSYNEQFF TGTGCCACCAGTGATAATAGACTAGCGGGAGGGAGTAGCTCCTACAATGAGCAGTTCTTC
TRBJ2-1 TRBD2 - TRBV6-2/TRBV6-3 CASSEREVYNEQFF TGTGCCAGCAGCGAGCGGGAGGTTTACAATGAGCAGTTCTTC
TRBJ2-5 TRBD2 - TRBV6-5 CASSRGSGKETQYF TGTGCCAGCTCCCGCGGGAGCGGGAAGGAGACCCAGTACTTC
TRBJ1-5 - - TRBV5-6 CASSLGTEPQHF TGTGCCAGCAGCTTGGGCACAGAGCCCCAGCATTTT
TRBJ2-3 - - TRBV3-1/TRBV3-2 CASSRQGDTQYF TGTGCCAGCAGCCGTCAGGGTGATACGCAGTATTTT
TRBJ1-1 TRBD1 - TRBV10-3 CAIRSTGDDEAFF TGTGCCATCAGGTCAACAGGGGATGATGAAGCTTTCTTT
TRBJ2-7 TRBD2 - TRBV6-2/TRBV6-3 CASSRYGTSGTYEQYF TGTGCCAGCAGCCGCTATGGGACTAGCGGGACCTACGAGCAGTACTTC
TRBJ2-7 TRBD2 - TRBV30 CAWSDAGAYEQYF TGTGCCTGGAGTGACGCGGGGGCCTACGAGCAGTACTTC
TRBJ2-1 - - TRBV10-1 CASSSSGSPYNEQFF TGCGCCAGCAGCTCCTCGGGGAGCCCTTACAATGAGCAGTTCTTC
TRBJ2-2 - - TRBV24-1 CAGGGRNTGELFF TGTGCCGGTGGGGGGAGAAACACCGGGGAGCTGTTTTTT
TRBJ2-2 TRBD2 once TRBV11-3 CASSFSGTNTGELFF TGTGCCAGCAGCTTTAGCGGGACGAACACCGGGGAGCTGTTTTTT
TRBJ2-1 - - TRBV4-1 CASSQDLGSSYNEQFF TGCGCCAGCAGCCAAGATCTAGGGAGTTCCTACAATGAGCAGTTCTTC
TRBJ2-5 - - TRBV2 CASSYPSQGETQYF TGTGCCAGCAGTTATCCTAGTCAGGGAGAGACCCAGTACTTC
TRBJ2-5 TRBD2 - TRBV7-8 CARSFAGGGREETQYF TGTGCCCGCAGCTTCGCGGGGGGGGGTCGGGAAGAGACCCAGTACTTC
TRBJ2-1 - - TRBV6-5 CASSWIREWRYNEQFF TGTGCCAGCAGTTGGATACGGGAGTGGAGGTACAATGAGCAGTTCTTC
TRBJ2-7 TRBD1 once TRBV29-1 CSVTGTDTYEQYF TGCAGCGTTACCGGGACAGACACCTACGAGCAGTACTTC
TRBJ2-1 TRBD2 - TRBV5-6 CASSLTSGGYNEQFF TGTGCCAGCAGCCTGACTAGCGGGGGTTACAATGAGCAGTTCTTC
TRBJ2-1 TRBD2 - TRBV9 CASSVGLAAYNEQFF TGTGCCAGCAGCGTAGGACTAGCGGCCTACAATGAGCAGTTCTTC
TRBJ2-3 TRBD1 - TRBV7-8 CASSARQGSTDTQYF TGTGCCAGCAGCGCGCGACAGGGCAGCACAGATACGCAGTATTTT
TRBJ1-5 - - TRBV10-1 CASSVAVGAQNQPQHF TGCGCCAGCAGTGTCGCCGTGGGGGCCCAAAATCAGCCCCAGCATTTT
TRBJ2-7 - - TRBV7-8 CASSVSGKDEQYF TGTGCCAGCAGCGTTAGCGGTAAGGACGAGCAGTACTTC
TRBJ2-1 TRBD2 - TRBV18 CASSHPGLADNEQFF TGTGCCAGCTCTCATCCGGGACTAGCAGACAATGAGCAGTTCTTC
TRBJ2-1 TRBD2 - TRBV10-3 CAIAGGLAGAHEQFF TGTGCCATCGCGGGGGGACTAGCGGGAGCCCATGAGCAGTTCTTC
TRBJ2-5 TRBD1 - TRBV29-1 CSVPDRANQETQYF TGCAGCGTGCCGGACAGGGCTAACCAAGAGACCCAGTACTTC
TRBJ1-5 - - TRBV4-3 CASSQDLTPGQPQHF TGCGCCAGCAGCCAAGATCTTACACCAGGACAGCCCCAGCATTTT
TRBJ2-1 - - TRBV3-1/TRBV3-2 CASSQWGGGTPYNEQFF TGTGCCAGCAGCCAATGGGGGGGCGGGACACCCTACAATGAGCAGTTCTTC
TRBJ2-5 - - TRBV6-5 CASTQGGETQYF TGTGCCAGCACCCAGGGAGGAGAGACCCAGTACTTC
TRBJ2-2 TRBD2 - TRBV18 CASSPQARGVTSGELFF TGTGCCAGCTCACCCCAGGCTCGGGGGGTAACTTCCGGGGAGCTGTTTTTT
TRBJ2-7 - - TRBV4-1 CASSQDPLGGYEQYF TGCGCCAGCAGCCAAGATCCCCTAGGAGGCTACGAGCAGTACTTC
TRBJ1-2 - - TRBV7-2 CASSYGGPGGYTF TGTGCCAGCAGCTACGGGGGGCCGGGGGGCTACACCTTC
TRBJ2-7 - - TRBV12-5 CASARDSGEQYF TGTGCTAGTGCGCGGGATAGTGGGGAGCAGTACTTC
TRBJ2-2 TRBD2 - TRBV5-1 CASSPSGSDTGELFF TGCGCCAGCAGCCCTAGCGGGAGTGACACCGGGGAGCTGTTTTTT
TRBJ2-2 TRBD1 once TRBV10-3 CATPRAQGATGELFF TGTGCCACGCCACGGGCTCAGGGGGCCACCGGGGAGCTGTTTTTT
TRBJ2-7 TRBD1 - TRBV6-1 CASSDSSLDRNSYEQYF TGTGCCAGCAGTGACAGTTCTCTGGACAGGAACTCCTACGAGCAGTACTTC
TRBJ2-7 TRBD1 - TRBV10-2 CASRDQGQGAGDEQYF TGCGCCAGCAGAGACCAAGGACAGGGGGCTGGGGACGAGCAGTACTTC
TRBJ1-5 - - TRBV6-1 CASSWSEGNQPQHF TGTGCCAGCAGTTGGTCGGAGGGGAATCAGCCCCAGCATTTT
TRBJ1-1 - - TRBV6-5 CASIPQAGRNTEAFF TGTGCCAGCATCCCCCAGGCGGGCAGGAACACTGAAGCTTTCTTT
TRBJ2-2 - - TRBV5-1 CASSPRVNTGELFF TGCGCCAGCAGCCCTCGGGTAAACACCGGGGAGCTGTTTTTT
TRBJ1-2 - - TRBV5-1 CASSPGQIAGYTF TGCGCCAGCAGCCCGGGACAAATCGCTGGCTACACCTTC
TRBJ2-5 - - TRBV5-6 CASSLGMGDETQYF TGTGCCAGCAGCTTGGGAATGGGAGACGAGACCCAGTACTTC
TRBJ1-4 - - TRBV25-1 CASSYMSENEKLFF TGTGCCAGCAGTTATATGAGCGAGAATGAAAAACTGTTTTTT
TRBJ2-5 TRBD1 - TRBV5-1 CAGQGRPETQYF TGCGCCGGACAGGGTCGGCCAGAGACCCAGTACTTC
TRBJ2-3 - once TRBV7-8 CASSLAGRDTQYF TGTGCCAGCAGCTTAGCGGGGAGAGATACGCAGTATTTT
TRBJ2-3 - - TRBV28 CASSWTASTDTQYF TGTGCCAGCAGTTGGACAGCGAGCACAGATACGCAGTATTTT
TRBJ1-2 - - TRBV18 CASSPIGQSNYGYTF TGTGCCAGCTCCCCAATAGGACAATCCAACTATGGCTACACCTTC
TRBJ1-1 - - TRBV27 CASRIGRGNTEAFF TGTGCCAGCAGAATCGGGAGAGGGAACACTGAAGCTTTCTTT